This T cell receptor (beta chain) was sequenced for a study of T cell repertoires in cytomegalovirus infection. The overall study: Researchers turned to recently identified HLA-C-restricted CMV epitopes as well as well-studied HLA-B-restricted ones. Carrying CMV and the relevant HLA type showed in public TCR beta signatures. General study points: HLA-C-restricted TCR beta clonotypes specific for CMV led the ex vivo response. The cumulative frequency of public TCR beta families identified carriers of CMV plus the relevant HLA.

As to this clonotype: The antigen remains unidentified.

MiXCR was run by TCRdb on the reads, yielding one entry per CDR3 protein. The table lists around 570,000 distinct CDR3 sequences, approximately 40% of them singletons. The source material was cultured PBMCs, sampled from culture after CMV antigen stimulation. The clonotype comes from a human donor in good health (CMV status not recorded). Some clones in this sample may be carry-over from other donors' samples.

The CDR3 loop is CASSPTRGQNTEAFF. Written as DNA, the CDR3 is TGTGCCAGCAGCCCCACGCGGGGGCAGAACACTGAAGCTTTCTTT. The V gene is TRBV5-4, the J gene TRBJ1-1, with a tentative D call TRBD1 (6 bases). V lost 4 bases to trimming and J lost 1 base, with 14 bases between them. There are 15 residues in the CDR3. Germline assignment: CDR1 SGHNT and CDR2 YYREEE (reference sequence).